The clone carrying this TCR beta chain showed up many times. Its matching antigen is unknown. The CDR3 length is 12 residues. Trimming removed 0 bases from V and 8 bases from J, with 7 bases in between. Germline V lookup: CDR1 MGHRA, CDR2 YSYEKL. TCRdb passed the 5' RACE reads through MiXCR, listing each CDR3 protein once. In the table there are about 400,000 distinct CDR3 sequences, around 22% of which are singletons. The data originate from a study of T-cell memory formation after mild COVID-19. Findings of the study overall: Whereas later expanders leaned CD4+, clones contracting day 15 to 85 showed a balanced CD4/CD8 makeup. Researchers report contracting CD4+ clones mostly in CM and EM, with CD8+ clones in EMRA. Prior to infection, memory already included some responding clones, suggesting cross-reactive memory joined.

This chain connects TRBV4-1 to TRBJ1-2; no clear D. The receptor comes from an adult woman who had mild COVID-19 (a few samples of this study predate the infection). Cell type and time point are not known. Sequenced sample: PBMCs or a T cell subset sorted from them (not recorded which). DNA of the CDR3: TGCGCCAGCAGCCAAGATATGGAGGGCTACACCTTC. It translates to CASSQDMEGYTF.